The 18 T cell receptor beta chains below were found in one sample sequenced in a study of T cell repertoires in cytomegalovirus infection. Each CDR3 protein is one row after TCRdb ran MiXCR on the reads. The repertoire consists of 200,000 to 250,000 distinct CDR3 sequences, with more than 9% occurring once and the leading ten covering 1.5% to 2%. The sample taken for sequencing was PBMCs. These receptors originate from a human donor in good health (CMV status not recorded). Some clones in this sample may be carry-over from other donors' samples.

This clonotype was counted ten times or more. The CDR3 region is CASSLALPTGDGYTF. In nucleotides, the CDR3 is TGTGCCAGCAGCTTAGCGCTCCCGACAGGGGATGGCTACACCTTC. The chain employs TRBV7-2 and TRBJ1-2, with 8 bases that match TRBD1. The CDR3 is 15 residues long. Trimming took 0 bases from V and 6 from J; bases not matched to a gene: 6. Looked up from germline, CDR1 is SGHTA and CDR2 is FQGNSA.

This clonotype was found many times. The V gene is TRBV7-2, the J gene TRBJ2-5, with D perhaps TRBD2 (6 bases). This CDR3 is built from 16 residues. Germline V lookup: CDR1 SGHTA, CDR2 FQGNSA. Between the trimmed V and J ends, which lost 0 bases and 2 bases, there was a span of 13 bases. The chain's CDR3 is CASSLAADGLQETQYF. In DNA form, the CDR3 reads TGTGCCAGCAGCTTAGCCGCGGACGGACTACAAGAGACCCAGTACTTC.

This clonotype appeared many times. The chain carries TRBV7-2 and TRBJ2-3, with D tentatively TRBD2 (6 bases). This CDR3 contains 15 residues. The ends were cut back, 5 bases at V and 5 bases at J, with 17 bases in the middle. Germline values: CDR1 SGHTA, CDR2 FQGNSA. The CDR3 region has the DNA TGTGCCAGCAGCCCGGGAGCGAGGGTGGGAGATACGCAGTATTTT. Translated, it gives CASSPGARVGDTQYF.

This clonotype was counted ten times or more. The chain recombines TRBV19 with TRBJ2-6; the D is unclear. Trimming left V 7 bases short and J 2 bases short, with 6 bases between. From germline, CDR1 is LNHDA and CDR2 SQIVND (reference sequence). This CDR3 is built from 13 residues. The CDR3 loop is CASTLTGANVLTF. DNA for the CDR3: TGTGCCAGTACCCTCACTGGGGCCAACGTCCTGACTTTC.

This clonotype appeared a few times. This chain's CDR3 is CASSLGGNTDTQYF. The CDR3 DNA follows: TGTGCCAGCAGCTTAGGAGGAAACACAGATACGCAGTATTTT. The rearrangement links TRBV11-1 to TRBJ2-3, with D uncertain. V was pared by 1 base and J by 2 bases, with 7 bases between. CDR3 size: 14 residues. Germline V lookup: CDR1 SGHAT, CDR2 FQDESV (reference sequence).

The rearrangement joins TRBV20-1 to TRBJ2-7; D is possibly TRBD2 (6 bases). From germline, CDR1 is DFQATT and CDR2 SNEGSKA (reference sequence). Trimming removed 5 bases from V and 3 bases from J, with 8 bases in between. This CDR3 comprises 11 residues. CDR3 sequence reads: CSAGGYYEQYF. CDR3 coding DNA: TGCAGTGCTGGGGGGTACTACGAGCAGTACTTC.

This clonotype occurred many times. The chain couples TRBV20-1 to TRBJ2-3, with D possibly matching TRBD2 (5 bases). CDR1 is DFQATT, CDR2 SNEGSKA, per germline (reference sequence). The CDR3 extends over 14 amino acids. V shed 5 bases and J shed 0 bases, with 12 bases lying between them. The CDR3: CSALATPSTDTQYF. The CDR3 nucleotides read TGCAGTGCTCTAGCTACACCTAGCACAGATACGCAGTATTTT.

This clonotype was picked up many times. CDR3 region: CASSFTSGAANEQFF. DNA for the CDR3: TGTGCCAGCAGCTTTACTAGCGGGGCCGCCAATGAGCAGTTCTTC. The chain joins TRBV7-2 to TRBJ2-1; the match to TRBD2 covers 10 bases. Germline values: CDR1 SGHTA, CDR2 FQGNSA. CDR3 size: 15 residues. The ends lost 3 bases at V and 6 bases at J; junction bases unmatched: 5.

This clonotype came up many times. This rearrangement joins TRBV7-8 to TRBJ2-7, with 9 positions matching TRBD1. Germline V lookup: CDR1 SGHVS, CDR2 FQNEAQ. Trimming removed 5 bases from V and 3 bases from J; junction bases left unmatched: 8. This CDR3 comprises 15 residues. The CDR3 here is CASSRGTGPYYEQYF. CDR3 nucleotide sequence: TGTGCCAGCAGCCGAGGGACAGGGCCATACTACGAGCAGTACTTC. Full variable domain (rest looked up from reference TRBV7-8 and TRBJ2-7): GAGVSQSPRYKVAKRGQDVALRCDPISGHVSLFWYQQALGQGPEFLTYFQNEAQLDKSGLPSDRFFAERPEGSVSTLKIQRTQQEDSAVYLCASSRGTGPYYEQYFGPGTRLTVT.

This clonotype occurred many times. J is TRBJ1-1 and V is TRBV12-3 or TRBV12-4; possible D gene TRBD1, 6 bases. Between the trimmed V and J ends, which lost 5 bases and 6 bases, there was a span of 25 bases. The CDR3 totals 17 residues. CDR3: CASSHLPGGGGNAEAFF. CDR3 sequence (DNA): TGTGCCAGCAGTCACCTCCCCGGGGGCGGGGGCAACGCTGAAGCTTTCTTT.

This clonotype was counted between two and nine times. The gene calls are TRBV15 and TRBJ2-2, with D unclear. Trimming cost V 0 bases and J 1 base, with 3 bases left between them. This CDR3 comprises 14 residues. Per germline, CDR1 LNHNV and CDR2 YYDKDF (reference sequence). As DNA, the CDR3 is TGTGCCACCAGCAGAGATCGGAACACCGGGGAGCTGTTTTTT. Amino acids: CATSRDRNTGELFF.

At least ten counts were recorded for this clonotype. The genes are TRBV7-2 and TRBJ1-1, with D tentatively TRBD1 (6 bases). The V end was cut by 5 bases, the J end by 1 base, with 17 bases between. The germline V gene has CDR1 SGHTA and CDR2 FQGNSA. The CDR3 is 16 amino acids. The CDR3 loop reads CASSLSLGGANTEAFF. In nucleotides, the CDR3 is TGTGCCAGCAGCCTCAGCTTGGGGGGGGCGAACACTGAAGCTTTCTTT.

The chain combines TRBV14 with TRBJ2-1; D remains ambiguous. V lost 4 bases, J lost 7 bases, and 14 bases lay in between. This CDR3 has 14 amino acids. In germline, CDR1 is SGHDN, CDR2 FVKESK. The CDR3 loop is CASSRSWVRNEQFF. The CDR3 nucleotides read TGTGCCAGCAGCCGGAGTTGGGTCCGGAATGAGCAGTTCTTC.

The rearrangement links TRBV7-9 to TRBJ2-1, with D uncertain. V was shortened by 0 bases and J by 6 bases, with 6 bases between the two germline ends. CDR3 length equals 13 residues. Germline lookup yields CDR1 SEHNR and CDR2 FQNEAQ (reference sequence). The DNA of the CDR3 is TGTGCCAGCAGCTTAGCCTTAGGCAATGAGCAGTTCTTC. Translated: CASSLALGNEQFF.

This clonotype occurred many times. The CDR3 reads CASSLGVMLDTQYF. For the CDR3, the DNA is TGTGCCAGCAGCTTAGGTGTGATGTTGGATACGCAGTATTTT. The J gene is TRBJ2-3, the V gene TRBV7-2; D unresolved. This CDR3 is built from 14 residues. Germline V gene sequence: CDR1 SGHTA, CDR2 FQGNSA. Trimming pared 1 base from V and 6 bases from J, leaving 11 bases between.

The chain joins TRBV14 to TRBJ2-7; 10 bases align to TRBD2. Germline CDR1 and CDR2: SGHDN and FVKESK. The CDR3 totals 14 residues. V shed 1 base, J shed 6 bases, and the junction held 3 bases outside the gene matches. The CDR3 sequence: CASSQVAGGGEQYF. In DNA, the CDR3 is TGTGCCAGCAGCCAAGTAGCGGGAGGAGGCGAGCAGTACTTC. Looking up the rest from reference TRBV14 and TRBJ2-7 gives the full variable domain: EAGVTQFPSHSVIEKGQTVTLRCDPISGHDNLYWYRRVMGKEIKFLLHFVKESKQDESGMPNNRFLAERTGGTYSTLKVQPAELEDSGVYFCASSQVAGGGEQYFGPGTRLTVT.

The sample holds a few counts of this clonotype. J is TRBJ1-1 and V is TRBV6-2 or TRBV6-3; D uncertain. Trimming took 8 bases from V and 3 from J, leaving 7 bases between them. Germline lookup yields CDR1 MNHEY and CDR2 SVGEGT. The CDR3 runs to 11 residues. The DNA of the CDR3 is TGTGCCAGCGGGTCCTACACTGAAGCTTTCTTT. It encodes CASGSYTEAFF.

This clonotype occurred a few times. The chain recombines TRBV28 with TRBJ1-1; D unresolved. V shed 10 bases and J shed 4 bases, with 13 bases lying between them. This CDR3 region has 12 residues. Germline lookup yields CDR1 MDHEN and CDR2 SYDVKM. Here the CDR3 DNA reads TGTGCCACCAATCGGTTCGGCACTGAAGCTTTCTTT. It translates to CATNRFGTEAFF.